The rows below give T cell receptor beta chains drawn from one sample of a study of blood T cell repertoires in COVID-19. The protocol was immunoSEQ multiplex PCR, while the TCRdb copy is restricted to in-frame clones and leaves out a portion. The repertoire includes about 98,000 clones, roughly nine tenths of them detected once, and around 2% sits in the top ten. The specimen was peripheral blood. The receptors originated from a man aged 50 or older with active COVID-19. Both conserved end residues are part of each CDR3. A D gene is named only where the DNA matches it firmly. Clone size is given for some rows only: seen once, a few or many times, or a class if the clone is expanded.

D,size,V,J,CDR3,DNA
TRBD2,once,TRBV6-2/TRBV6-3,TRBJ2-7,CASSLPGGPYEQYF,TGTGCCAGCAGTTTACCGGGGGGACCCTACGAGCAGTACTTC
NA,NA,TRBV4-1,TRBJ2-5,CASSQDIIREKRRDKTQYF,TGCGCCAGCAGCCAAGATATTATTAGGGAGAAGAGAAGGGATAAGACCCAGTACTTC
TRBD1,NA,TRBV7-9,TRBJ2-5,CASSTGTGSETQYF,TGTGCCAGCAGCACCGGGACAGGGTCGGAGACCCAGTACTTC
TRBD1,NA,TRBV6-6,TRBJ2-3,CASSPGTGITDTQYF,TGTGCCAGCAGTCCCGGGACAGGCATCACAGATACGCAGTATTTT
NA,NA,TRBV5-1,TRBJ1-5,CASSLDTNSNQPQHF,TGCGCCAGCAGCTTGGACACAAATAGCAATCAGCCCCAGCATTTT
TRBD1,once,TRBV6-5,TRBJ1-2,CASSTDRAYSEGYTF,TGTGCCAGCAGTACGGACAGGGCTTATTCTGAGGGCTACACCTTC
TRBD1,NA,TRBV12-5,TRBJ1-4,CASGAGTGKVGEKLFF,TGTGCTAGTGGTGCCGGGACAGGGAAGGTAGGAGAAAAACTGTTTTTT
NA,NA,TRBV15,TRBJ1-1,CATSINRLMNTEAFF,TGTGCCACCAGCATCAACAGGCTTATGAACACTGAAGCTTTCTTT
NA,NA,TRBV4-3,TRBJ1-1,CASSPGGGGTTEAFF,TGCGCCAGCAGCCCCGGGGGGGGCGGGACCACTGAAGCTTTCTTT
TRBD1,NA,TRBV9,TRBJ2-1,CASSVEGGTGGAVSYNEQFF,TGTGCCAGCAGCGTAGAAGGGGGGACAGGGGGCGCGGTGTCCTACAATGAGCAGTTCTTC
NA,once,TRBV6-5,TRBJ1-1,CASILRSTGNTEAFF,TGTGCCAGCATTCTTCGAAGTACCGGGAACACTGAAGCTTTCTTT
NA,NA,TRBV15,TRBJ1-6,CATSRDRVGNSPLHF,TGTGCCACCAGCAGAGACCGGGTGGGTAATTCACCCCTCCACTTT
TRBD1,few,TRBV2,TRBJ1-5,CASSEGGQFNQPQHF,TGTGCCAGCAGTGAAGGGGGACAGTTCAATCAGCCCCAGCATTTT
TRBD1,NA,TRBV5-1,TRBJ2-7,CASSWTGTEQYF,TGCGCCAGCAGCTGGACAGGGACCGAGCAGTACTTC
TRBD1,NA,TRBV5-6,TRBJ1-2,CASSADRLDGYTF,TGTGCCAGCAGCGCGGACAGGTTAGATGGCTACACCTTC
NA,NA,TRBV10-3,TRBJ2-6,CAISESMQTGANVLTF,TGTGCCATCAGTGAGTCGATGCAGACTGGGGCCAACGTCCTGACTTTC
TRBD2,NA,TRBV4-3,TRBJ2-3,CASSQADRGVASTDTQYF,TGCGCCAGCAGCCAAGCGGACCGGGGGGTTGCTAGCACAGATACGCAGTATTTT
NA,NA,TRBV13,TRBJ2-3,CASSARRRQWASTDTQYF,TGTGCCAGCAGCGCGAGGCGACGACAGTGGGCTAGCACAGATACGCAGTATTTT
TRBD2,once,TRBV4-1,TRBJ2-1,CASSQDLTSGSQNEQFF,TGCGCCAGCAGCCAAGATTTGACTAGCGGGTCCCAAAATGAGCAGTTCTTC
TRBD1,NA,TRBV6-5,TRBJ1-6,CASSRTGVGDSPLHF,TGTGCCAGCAGCCGGACAGGGGTCGGCGACTCACCCCTCCACTTT
TRBD2,NA,TRBV5-6,TRBJ2-1,CASSPTRAGGLNEQFF,TGTGCCAGCAGCCCTACTCGGGCGGGGGGCCTCAATGAGCAGTTCTTC
NA,NA,TRBV9,TRBJ1-6,CASSVGQTLNSPLHF,TGTGCCAGCAGCGTAGGGCAGACTCTTAATTCACCCCTCCACTTT
NA,once,TRBV7-2,TRBJ2-4,CASSLAGSGLAKNIQYF,TGTGCCAGCAGCTTAGCTGGTAGCGGTTTAGCCAAAAACATTCAGTACTTC
NA,NA,TRBV7-2,TRBJ2-3,CASSSQPLARADTQYF,TGTGCCAGCAGCTCCCAGCCGTTGGCCCGGGCAGATACGCAGTATTTT
TRBD2,NA,TRBV7-3,TRBJ2-1,CASSPLAGGSYNEQFF,TGTGCCAGCAGCCCACTAGCGGGGGGATCCTACAATGAGCAGTTCTTC
TRBD2,NA,TRBV11-3,TRBJ2-3,CASSKGTSGTSADTQYF,TGTGCCAGCAGCAAAGGGACTAGCGGGACGTCGGCAGATACGCAGTATTTT
TRBD1,NA,TRBV6-6,TRBJ2-1,CASSGQGANNEQFF,TGTGCCAGCAGCGGGCAGGGGGCAAACAATGAGCAGTTCTTC
TRBD1,NA,TRBV10-1,TRBJ2-7,CASIPGTDPFHEQYF,TGCGCCAGCATCCCCGGGACAGATCCCTTCCACGAGCAGTACTTC
NA,once,TRBV2,TRBJ2-7,CATHAERSSYEQYF,TGTGCCACCCACGCTGAGAGGAGCTCCTACGAGCAGTACTTC
TRBD1,NA,TRBV7-2,TRBJ2-5,CASSSGWTGAETQYF,TGTGCCAGCAGCTCAGGATGGACAGGGGCCGAGACCCAGTACTTC
NA,NA,TRBV15,TRBJ2-7,CATSKARSSYEQYF,TGTGCCACCAGCAAGGCGAGGAGCTCCTACGAGCAGTACTTC
NA,NA,TRBV5-1,TRBJ2-5,CASSLNGGETQYF,TGCGCCAGCAGCTTGAACGGCGGGGAGACCCAGTACTTC
TRBD2,NA,TRBV12-3/TRBV12-4,TRBJ2-1,CASSPSGGGQFF,TGTGCCAGCAGTCCAAGCGGGGGAGGGCAGTTCTTC
NA,NA,TRBV3-1/TRBV3-2,TRBJ2-5,CASTGGETQYF,TGTGCCAGCACCGGCGGGGAAACCCAGTACTTC
NA,NA,TRBV11-1,TRBJ2-7,CASSTRRGGWSYEQYF,TGTGCCAGCAGCACCAGGAGGGGGGGCTGGTCCTACGAGCAGTACTTC
NA,NA,TRBV6-5,TRBJ2-7,CASTQEGVEDEQYF,TGTGCCAGCACCCAAGAGGGGGTTGAGGACGAGCAGTACTTC
TRBD1,few,TRBV6-5,TRBJ2-7,CASGDSYEQYF,TGTGCCAGCGGGGACAGCTACGAGCAGTACTTC
TRBD2,NA,TRBV4-2,TRBJ2-3,CASSQDSFSGATSTDTQYF,TGTGCCAGCAGCCAAGATTCTTTCAGCGGGGCTACTAGCACAGATACGCAGTATTTT
NA,once,TRBV27,TRBJ2-2,CASSYPHGNTGELFF,TGTGCCAGCTCCTACCCCCATGGGAACACCGGGGAGCTGTTTTTT
TRBD2,NA,TRBV6-2/TRBV6-3,TRBJ2-3,CASSYGGGDGTQYF,TGTGCCAGCAGTTACGGCGGGGGGGATGGTACGCAGTATTTT
TRBD1,NA,TRBV7-7,TRBJ2-2,CASSLTGDGELFF,TGTGCTAGCAGCCTTACAGGGGACGGGGAGCTGTTTTTT
NA,NA,TRBV13,TRBJ1-1,CASSLARAGTEAFF,TGTGCCAGCAGCTTAGCCCGGGCGGGCACTGAAGCTTTCTTT
TRBD1,NA,TRBV7-6,TRBJ1-1,CASSLSGPGGGEAFF,TGTGCCAGCAGCTTAAGTGGGCCAGGGGGCGGTGAAGCTTTCTTT
NA,NA,TRBV6-1,TRBJ2-7,CASSETRTWGGYEQYF,TGTGCCAGCAGTGAAACCCGGACCTGGGGAGGCTACGAGCAGTACTTC
TRBD2,few,TRBV7-3,TRBJ2-3,CASSPGLGGTTDTQYF,TGTGCCAGCAGCCCTGGACTAGGCGGGACCACAGATACGCAGTATTTT
TRBD1,NA,TRBV6-5,TRBJ1-4,CASSYLGQGREKLFF,TGTGCCAGCAGTTACTTGGGACAGGGGCGCGAAAAACTGTTTTTT
TRBD1,NA,TRBV27,TRBJ2-7,CATTKGSGTGAYEQYF,TGTGCCACCACCAAGGGATCCGGGACAGGGGCCTACGAGCAGTACTTC
TRBD2,NA,TRBV11-2,TRBJ2-5,CASSLGTSVYQETQYF,TGTGCCAGCAGCTTAGGGACTAGCGTATATCAAGAGACCCAGTACTTC